This TCR beta chain comes out of a study of early T cells in non-severe SARS-CoV-2 infection. Study overall: Unsorted whole-blood RNA was sequenced in bulk, leaving chains unpaired. General study results and limits: Reliance on VDJdb matching favored anti-spike CD8 responses; private and CD4 specificities were missed.

The V end was cut by 3 bases, the J end by 3 bases, with 11 bases between. Germline assignment: CDR1 DFQATT and CDR2 SNEGSKA (reference sequence). This CDR3 comprises 13 residues. On this clonotype: The antigen remains unidentified.

Separate cDNA molecules each had unique molecular identifiers attached to them. MiXCR, applied by TCRdb to the 5' RACE reads, yields one record per CDR3 protein. Seen here are around 67,000 distinct CDR3 sequences, 11% observed once, and the top ten hold 3.5% to 4%. V usage is TRBV20-1 and J usage is TRBJ1-2; D is perhaps TRBD1 (5 bases). Sequenced input: whole blood. This TCR derives from an adult who was a healthcare worker with PCR-confirmed SARS-CoV-2 infection or an uninfected control (not recorded which). CDR3 in DNA: TGCAGTGCTAGTTGGCCGGGGGACTATGGCTACACCTTC. Amino acid sequence: CSASWPGDYGYTF.